Listed below are T cell receptor beta chains from one sample, sequenced in a study of cytomegalovirus exposure and HLA in healthy donors. TCRdb's copy holds only in-frame clones and misses some; the assay was immunoSEQ multiplex PCR. This sample carries about 160,000 clones, around 72% of them seen once, and the ten largest clones take roughly 1.4%. Sequences were obtained from PBMCs. The origin of the receptors is a man aged 50 or older in good health and CMV-seronegative. Each CDR3 is given with its conserved first and last residue. A D gene is named only where the DNA matches it firmly. Clone size is given for some rows only: seen once, a few or many times, or a class if the clone is expanded.

clone_size,j_call,d_call,v_call,cdr3_nt,cdr3_aa
NA,TRBJ2-3,TRBD1,TRBV18,TGTGCCAGCTCACTTGGGACAGGGGAGACAGATACGCAGTATTTT,CASSLGTGETDTQYF
NA,TRBJ1-1,NA,TRBV4-1,TGCGCCAGCAGCCAAAAGGGTGTTTGGGGGGACACTGAAGCTTTCTTT,CASSQKGVWGDTEAFF
NA,TRBJ2-1,NA,TRBV6-1,TGTGCCAGCAGTGTAAGACTTTACAATGAGCAGTTCTTC,CASSVRLYNEQFF
NA,TRBJ2-3,TRBD2,TRBV4-3,TGCGCCAGCAGCCAAAGACTAGCGGGGGTCACAGATACGCAGTATTTT,CASSQRLAGVTDTQYF
NA,TRBJ2-5,NA,TRBV5-1,TGCGCCAGCAGCTTTGGGGGGGCTCGGGAGACCCAGTACTTC,CASSFGGARETQYF
NA,TRBJ2-5,NA,TRBV2,TGTGCCAGCAGTGAAGAACAGTTACAAGAGACCCAGTACTTC,CASSEEQLQETQYF
few,TRBJ1-3,NA,TRBV5-6,TGTGCCAGCAGCTTGGAGGGGTGGGTCTCTGGAAACACCATATATTTT,CASSLEGWVSGNTIYF
NA,TRBJ1-2,TRBD1,TRBV6-4,TGTGCCAGCAGTGTTATCGGACAGGGGAATACCGTTGGCTACACCTTC,CASSVIGQGNTVGYTF
NA,TRBJ2-2,TRBD1,TRBV7-2,TGTGCCAGCAGCCTCTCCGGGACAGGGGCTACCGGGGAGCTGTTTTTT,CASSLSGTGATGELFF
few,TRBJ2-2,NA,TRBV5-4,TGTGCCAGCAGCTGGGGGGGCTACAACACCGGGGAGCTGTTTTTT,CASSWGGYNTGELFF
once,TRBJ1-5,NA,TRBV2,TGTGCCAGCAGTGAAAGGCATGGGGCCCAAAGCAATCAGCCCCAGCATTTT,CASSERHGAQSNQPQHF
NA,TRBJ1-2,NA,TRBV5-1,TGCGCCAGCAGCTTGGGTGGCCCTAGGTTGGGCTACACCTTC,CASSLGGPRLGYTF
NA,TRBJ2-6,NA,TRBV27,TGTGCCAGCAGCCCCGCGGGTTCTGGGGCCAACGTCCTGACTTTC,CASSPAGSGANVLTF
NA,TRBJ1-6,NA,TRBV19,TGTGCCAGTAGTACAAGAGGCTCCTATAATTCACCCCTCCACTTT,CASSTRGSYNSPLHF